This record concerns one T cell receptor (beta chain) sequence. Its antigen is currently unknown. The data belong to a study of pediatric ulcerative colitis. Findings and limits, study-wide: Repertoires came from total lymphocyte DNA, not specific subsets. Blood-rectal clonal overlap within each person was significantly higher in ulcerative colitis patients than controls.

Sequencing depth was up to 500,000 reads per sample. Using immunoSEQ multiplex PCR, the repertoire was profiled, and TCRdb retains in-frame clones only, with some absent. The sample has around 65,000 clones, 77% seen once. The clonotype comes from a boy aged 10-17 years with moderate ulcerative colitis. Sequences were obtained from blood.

The CDR3 DNA sequence: TGCGCCAGCAGCTTGGGGCTAGCGGGAGGTAGCACAGATACGCAGTATTTT. Translated, it gives CASSLGLAGGSTDTQYF. The V and J genes are TRBV5-1 and TRBJ2-3; TRBD2 matches at 11 bases. J lost 0 bases, V lost 0 bases, and 3 bases had no gene match. The CDR3 length is 17 residues. Germline V gene lookup returns CDR1 SGHRS and CDR2 YFSETQ.